The source of this T cell receptor beta chain is a study of cytomegalovirus exposure and HLA in healthy donors (dated by TCRdb to 2016 to 2017). Context from the whole study: In an earlier analysis of under 750 of the donors, under 300 Gb of sequence data and roughly 100 million unique TCR beta sequences from about 190 million T cells were reported. Around 300 gigabases of sequencing data and tens of millions of unique TCR sequences were included in an early release covering around 600 HLA-typed donors. Among the roughly 370 genotyped donors, more than 70% belonged to the genetic ancestry cluster associated with self-reported Caucasian donors. The study aimed to test whether signatures of past pathogen exposure could be identified by cataloging public T cell receptors. The T cell repertoires of 550 to 850 subjects were profiled by immunosequencing and related to cytomegalovirus serostatus. Along with the roughly 710-subject first cohort, a separate validation cohort of over 90 different subjects was used. The study combined high-throughput TCR immunosequencing, statistical association of individual TCRs with disease status, and machine learning to predict cytomegalovirus infection status. A later analysis re-examined previously published TCR beta repertoires from 600 to 700 donors and added high-resolution HLA genotyping to investigate patterns of TCR occurrence. In the later analysis, no new phenotypic data were used to find candidate immune exposures; instead, reliance was placed on TCR beta sequences and their occurrence across donors. In an earlier analysis of several hundred of the donors, high-throughput TCR beta sequencing was used to judge whether each TCR beta V gene segment behaved as functional or pseudogenic. Donor age, sex, ethnicity and CMV serostatus were compiled alongside the repertoire data. Genome-wide SNP genotypes for about three fifths of the roughly 670 donors were used in a later genetic analysis, which treated that subset as a discovery cohort. All discovery cohort repertoires had been generated on a single sequencing platform. HLA typing covered class I and class II loci at four-digit resolution. Typing coverage differed by locus: A, B, C, DRB1 and DQB1 were typed in roughly 620-640 donors, DQA1 in about 500, DPA1 in some 570, and DPB1 in roughly 450. Roughly 5 DR-DQ haplotypes were handled as single units for association and clustering because linkage in the cohort was strong. On average, around 230,000 unique TCR beta nucleotide sequences were sequenced per donor among 398 genotyped donors of the cohort, with about 17% of those sequences being non-productive.

With regard to this clone: What this receptor recognizes is not known. Within one base of it there is no much larger clone, and no base qualities were kept.

What the work shows at the level of the full study, not this receptor alone: Linkage disequilibrium might explain the correlated functional status among segregating V segments, but an unknown experimental factor could not be ruled out. A total of fewer than 200 TCR beta chains were listed by the study as associated with cytomegalovirus. CMV serostatus was the only immune exposure information available for the cohort. In both the original and validation cohorts, the classifier was reported to diagnose cytomegalovirus status with high specificity and sensitivity. This cohort had only TCR beta chains sequenced, and the lack of alpha or paired-chain data limited which features could be detected. A cluster of highly shared sequence variants was judged likely to represent a technical artifact of the sequencing pipeline. A further reported finding was that TCR beta sequences accurately predicted the HLA-A and HLA-B alleles for most subjects in the first cohort. Most TCR sequences were seen in very few donors, while some public TCRs were found in many individuals. A later genetic analysis associated a missense DCLRE1C variant with V-gene and J-gene trimming of TCR beta chains, and an independent cohort replicated the association. Compared with equally common non-associated chains, HLA-associated TCR beta chains in a later analysis were more clonally expanded and had lower generation probabilities. A later genetic analysis reported fewer N-insertions in productive TCRs among donors in an Asian-associated ancestry cluster than the roughly 700-donor mean. Three of the identified cytomegalovirus-associated TCR beta chains were confirmed in vitro to be specific for cytomegalovirus antigens. HLA typing was unavailable for some donors at each locus, so association tests used only the typed subset. Strong co-occurrence of HLA alleles, especially DR and DQ, made assigning TCR associations to individual alleles difficult. An earlier analysis of 587 of the donors showed that most TCR beta V segments appeared in productive rearrangements either about 87% or about 30% of the time, which broadly matched IMGT annotations. Specific HLA alleles were associated with around 18,000 TCR beta sequences at a false discovery rate of 0.05 in a later analysis. The presence/absence analyses assumed that sequencing depth was roughly uniform across donors, and that assumption may not be true. In a later analysis, most CMV-associated TCR beta chains were found to appear HLA-restricted, with HLA associations seemingly driven largely by CMV exposure. According to a later analysis, parvovirus B19, influenza, CMV and Epstein-Barr virus appeared linked to several top co-occurrence clusters. According to the authors, the approach could potentially be generalized to other disease states and immunological phenotypes. According to a later analysis, TCR association rates differed among HLA loci, with DRB1 alleles showing the most associated TCRs and HLA-C alleles showing the fewest. Because counts were too low, 15 to 20 rarely observed V segments, including chromosome 9 orphons, were excluded from the earlier analysis of some 590 of the donors.

The cohort was made up of 666 healthy bone marrow donors. All cohort members were sampled while nominally healthy, although unrecorded immune exposures were likely present. The donor tested CMV seronegative and was one of the 352 seronegative cohort members. Every donor gave a peripheral blood sample, and the peripheral blood mononuclear cells from that sample were used for TCR beta sequencing. The Qiagen DNeasy Blood Extraction Kit was used to extract genomic DNA from the blood cell samples. Libraries were prepared through the immunoSEQ multiplex PCR assay. For the multiplex PCR, a mixture combining 60 forward primers for TCR Vbeta segments and 13 reverse primers for TCR Jbeta segments was used. Amplification of the CDR3 region of rearranged TCR beta genes was performed with a multiplex PCR assay on genomic DNA. The Illumina HiSeq System was used to sequence the amplified TCR beta libraries as 87-base-pair reads. Per the original workflow: A later analysis tallied roughly 80 million unique TCR beta chains across the 666 repertoires, and around 10 million of those chains were shared by two or more donors. A nearest-neighbor algorithm error-corrected the raw reads and collapsed the reads into unique sequences, merging closely related sequences to remove PCR and sequencing errors. CDR3 sequences were aligned to IMGT reference sequences to assign V, D and J gene segments. For a sequence to be retained, a match of at least six nucleotides was required to both a V gene segment and a J gene segment. A rearrangement was called productive if the CDR3 had no stop codons and remained in frame with V and J, and every other rearrangement was called non-productive. Following IMGT convention, CDR3 was defined as the stretch from the second conserved V-encoded cysteine to the conserved J-encoded phenylalanine. The earlier analysis of some 580 of the donors excluded any sequence lacking an unambiguous match to a single V gene segment. An earlier analysis of around 600 of the donors classified V segments as functional when productive rearrangements were above 56.7% and as segregating when the standard deviation between donors was above 5%. A statistical classification framework was developed to diagnose cytomegalovirus status using the catalog of TCR beta chain sequences. In a later analysis, V and J genes were assigned by comparing TCR nucleotide sequences against IMGT/GENE-DB human TR gene sequences. In a later analysis, CDR3 sequences and most-parsimonious VDJ recombination scenarios were assigned using the TCRdist pipeline. In a later analysis, each TCR beta chain was defined by its CDR3 amino acid sequence together with its V-gene family, and reads without a unique V-gene family were excluded. To address suspected cross-contamination and a sequencing artifact, a later analysis removed 592 highly shared, low-generation-probability nucleotide sequences. A later analysis calculated a clonal expansion index for each public chain from normalized within-repertoire ranks of inferred template counts. Generation probabilities in a later analysis came from a VDJ recombination model fitted to out-of-frame rearrangements, and those results were checked against IGoR. In a later analysis, TCR-TCR, TCR-HLA and TCR-CMV co-occurrence was scored with hypergeometric tests, and a repertoire-size bias correction was applied to TCR pairs. A later analysis estimated false discovery rates by permuting HLA or CMV assignments 20 times. In a later analysis, co-occurring TCRs were grouped using DBSCAN, and TCRdist sequence similarity was added for clustering within HLA-allele-positive subsets. For co-occurrence clustering, repertoires with fewer than 30,000 or more than 120,000 public chains were excluded, along with 5 or 6 repertoires with anomalous nucleotide sharing. In its TCRdb copy, this immuneACCESS table keeps in-frame sequences only and misses some clones. Where compared with another copy, unresolved V genes explain less than half of these, and the others have no known cause. V, J and clone size were drawn from that table, and D and trimming were deduced from the DNA. A total of some 170,000 clones appear in this sample, approximately 82% of them only once. The leading ten clones occupy around 2.4% of the sample.

The sample taken for sequencing was PBMCs. The clonotype was recovered from a woman under 40 in good health and CMV-seronegative.

The DNA is as follows: TGCGCCAGCAGCCAAGATGGCACCCTCAATCAGCCCCAGCATTTT. It encodes CASSQDGTLNQPQHF. The V and J segments used are TRBV4-1 and TRBJ1-5; a confident D gene designation cannot be given. CDR1 and CDR2, per the germline V gene, are MGHRA and YSYEKL. The CDR3 contains 15 residues, cysteine and phenylalanine counted. Only CDR3 DNA remains: 45 bases, in frame from the first base. Trimming at the junction amounts to 0 bases on V and 3 bases on J, and the germline ends lie 9 bases apart.